Below, one T cell receptor beta chain is given with its context. Its antigen has not been determined. The sample holds no much larger clone one base away, and base qualities are not on file. The immunoSEQ hsTCRB v3.0 assay was used at survey level resolution for TRB variable region sequencing. A depth of about 35,000-55,000 T-cell genomes per sample was targeted for TRB sequencing. TRB libraries were pooled and sequenced on an Illumina MiSeq using a v3 150-cycle kit. The original pipeline was this. Repertoire analysis ran in R within a reproducible Nextflow workflow covering QC, data transformation and analysis. LymphoSeq2, an R package for exploring AIRR-Seq data, was used to implement custom analyses. After excluding a handful of samples that yielded fewer than 5000 total TRB sequences, 150 to 200 HIV repertoires remained for analysis. Of the roughly 180 retained HIV repertoires, approximately 57 were collected before and around 130 after ART initiation. Repertoires were downsampled to 5000 TRB nucleotide sequences, and summary statistics were averaged over 100 downsampling iterations. Only TRB sequences with CDR3 regions of at least seven amino acids were retained for analysis. A Shannon entropy-derived clonality score and the Gini coefficient were used to measure diversity. In repertoire networks, the top 5000 CDR3 amino acid sequences were linked whenever an edit distance of one separated two sequences. GLIPH2 predicted antigen specificity groups and MHC restriction for TRB CDR3 amino acid sequences. CDR3 amino acid sequences were matched against VDJdb and McPAS-TCR to flag known CMV, EBV, HIV or tissue antigen associations. Pre-ART, post-ART and control groups were compared with Wilcoxon signed-rank tests and Holm-Bonferroni correction. In its TCRdb copy, this immuneACCESS table keeps in-frame sequences only and misses some clones. Where compared with another copy, unresolved V genes explain less than half of these, and the others have no known cause. V and J calls and clone size are given by that table; D and trimming were obtained from the DNA. The sample includes about 30,000 clones, with around 84% observed a single time. The top ten constitute approximately 4.8% of the sample.

This sample was taken from a study of long-term antiretroviral therapy in people with HIV (dated by TCRdb to 2021 to 2024). Context from the whole study: Collection of the earliest samples took place about a decade ahead of the 2015 WHO recommendation for immediate ART, at a time when ART was typically delayed until CD4 counts fell. A retrospective serial study tested whether changes in peripheral blood TRB repertoire composition and diversity were associated with ART initiation and durable HIV suppression. From 30 adults with confirmed HIV infection, the cohort provided 192 cryopreserved PBMC samples, gathered serially across a mean of around six years (range 1-12). Of the approximately 30 participants with HIV, some 12 were female. No cross-contamination during QIAcube processing turned up in test extractions that ran a monoclonal T-cell line alongside around 34 polyclonal samples. The full study reports these points: Because pre-ART samples had limited cell numbers, unsorted PBMC were profiled rather than sorted CD4+ and CD8+ T cells. Starting ART was linked to a significant rise in TRB diversity, yet even after long-term ART the diversity remained significantly lower than in transplant donor controls. Expanded TRB clones identified before ART initiation dominated the repertoire across all time points, though the dominance fluctuated and decreased in many PLHIV after ART. Inferences about post-ART repertoire changes are limited because no data were available on ART adherence, viral resistance or therapy changes. Limited PBMC availability meant only the TCR beta chain was sequenced, without alpha chain pairing. HIV repertoires had narrower CDR3 length ranges than controls, and the network structure suggested an antigen-experienced repertoire that shifted only slightly toward naive after ART. Samples dated from the mid-2000s to the late 2010s, and the ART regimens used may be less effective than current ones.

Inclusion was restricted to participants for whom at least one PBMC sample before ART initiation and at least two post-ART samples were available. Every participant with HIV received treatment in the United States of America. Before DNA extraction, cryopreserved samples of about 0.95-10 million PBMC were thawed and then washed. At the time of the earliest PBMC sample for each participant with HIV, ages ranged from about 23 to 60 years. Per participant, PBMC samples came from 1-4 timepoints prior to ART initiation and 2-8 timepoints following ART initiation, for a median of 7 samples. Serial HIV viral load, CD4+ T-cell count, ART history and demographic data were obtained for every participant. Genomic DNA was extracted from unsorted PBMC with a Qiagen kit on a QIAcube, with processing performed in batches of 12 samples. This receptor was identified in a woman aged 25-40 years with HIV. Here the sequenced sample was unsorted PBMCs, taken 2.8 years before starting antiretroviral therapy.

The bases read TGTGCCAGCAGTGAAGGAACAGGGGCCAATTCACCCCTCCACTTT. This codes for CASSEGTGANSPLHF. The rearranged segments are TRBV6-1 and TRBJ1-6; 7 of the junction bases match TRBD1. Per the germline V gene, MNHNS is the CDR1 and SASEGT is the CDR2. The junction shows trimming of 1 base on V and 7 bases on J, and the gene matches do not reach 4 bases of it. There are 15 amino acids in the CDR3, from cysteine to phenylalanine inclusive. The read is trimmed to its CDR3 DNA, 45 bases read in frame from base 1.